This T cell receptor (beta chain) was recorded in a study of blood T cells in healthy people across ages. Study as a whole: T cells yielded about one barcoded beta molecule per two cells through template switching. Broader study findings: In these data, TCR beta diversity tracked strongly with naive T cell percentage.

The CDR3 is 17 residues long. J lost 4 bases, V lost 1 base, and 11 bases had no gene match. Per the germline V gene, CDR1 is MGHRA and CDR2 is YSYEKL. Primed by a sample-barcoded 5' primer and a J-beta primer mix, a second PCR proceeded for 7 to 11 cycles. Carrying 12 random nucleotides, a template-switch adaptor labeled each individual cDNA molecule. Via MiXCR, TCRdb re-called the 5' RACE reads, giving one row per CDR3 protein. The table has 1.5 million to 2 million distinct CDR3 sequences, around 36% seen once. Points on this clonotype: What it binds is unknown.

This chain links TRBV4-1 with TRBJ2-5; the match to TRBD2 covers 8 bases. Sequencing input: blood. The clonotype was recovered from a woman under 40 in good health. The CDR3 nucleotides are TGCGCCAGCAGCCAAGGGTTAATAGCGGGGCGGCGAGAGACCCAGTACTTC. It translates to CASSQGLIAGRRETQYF.